Detailed here is one T cell receptor (beta chain). The antigen it binds to is not known. Nothing much larger sits one base from this clone, and base qualities are not available. The data stem from a study of shared clonotypes between healthy human individuals (dated by TCRdb to about 2020). Study-level background: The cohort comprised a couple of women and three men aged 18 to 49 years. To increase sequencing depth and limit assay-specific biases, different laboratories used diverse techniques to prepare libraries and sequence TCR repertoires. Blood TCR repertoires of four to six healthy adults were deeply sequenced to estimate repertoire size and the extent of clonotype sharing between individuals. Between about 0.94 and 8.9 billion PBMCs per donor were obtained by leukapheresis. For each donor, CD4 naive and CD4 memory were each run on three plates, CD8 naive on two plates, and CD8 memory on one plate.

The germline V gene encodes CDR1 KGHSH and CDR2 LQKENI. The CDR3 contains 15 residues, cysteine and phenylalanine counted. CDR3 DNA only is kept here, 45 bases in frame from base 1. V sheds 4 bases and J sheds 6 bases, leaving 18 bases between their ends. Broader findings and caveats from the paper: Larger estimated clonotype richness was generally found for naive subsets than for memory subsets. Pairwise subsampling led to the expectation that sequencing depth would affect the degree of clonotype sharing among donors. Across a handful of donors, approximately 5% of naive CD4, roughly 3.5% of naive CD8, about 2.3% of memory CD4, and about 0.4% of memory CD8 clonotypes were shared. Because the study included a small number of donors, the genetic and exposure-history diversity represented was limited. Compared with non-shared clonotypes, clonotypes shared by all four sorted-subset donors had higher generation probabilities. Sampling was restricted to blood, and TCR repertoires in tissues likely differ from the TCR repertoires found in blood. Rarefaction of sorted-subset datasets indicated incomplete sequencing despite the large sequencing depth.

The donors were healthy, HIV-negative adults who had no recently reported acute infections or vaccinations. Only Caucasian adults living in Nashville, Tennessee, USA were represented among the donors. CD4+ T cells were enriched through magnetic negative selection, after which naive cells were positively selected on CD45RA and the remaining negative fraction served as the memory subset. After blood collection by leukapheresis, PBMCs were isolated using Ficoll-Histopaque density gradient centrifugation and then cryopreserved in the vapor phase of liquid nitrogen. Purity and quantity of every magnetically sorted T cell population were checked by analytical flow cytometry. Each sorted fraction had its genomic DNA isolated and then quantified by UV absorbance on a Nanodrop 2000c. Using the deep immunoSEQ assay, multiplex PCR amplified TCR CDR3 regions from genomic DNA. Extracted genomic DNA from each cell subset was spread evenly across all wells of several immunoSEQ 96-well plates, with each plate serving as a replicate. For sorted subsets, each replicate PCR was loaded with 200 ng genomic DNA, equivalent to 30,000 to 35,000 T cell genomes. Purified libraries were measured with a Qubit 3.0 fluorometer, size-checked on a Bioanalyzer 2100, and measured again with the KAPA Library Quantification kit. Every immunoSEQ 96-well plate was sequenced on a separate single-read 150-cycle Illumina NextSeq 550 flow cell. Turning to the authors' computational methods: Because the immunoSEQ output held only junctional sequences and lacked quality scores, the filtering could not match the filtering applied to full-length reads. To assign V/J genes and CDR3, sequences were annotated using PyIR, a Python wrapper for IgBLAST v1.9, with IMGT germline references. Reads were filtered out if the reads had weak V/J assignments (E-value above 1e-6), no CDR3, stop codons, out-of-frame junctions, or ambiguous translated residues. V3J clonotypes were defined as sequences sharing an identical inferred V gene, J gene, and CDR3 amino acid sequence. To compute the percentage overlap between repertoires, the number of shared unique clonotypes was divided by the size of the smaller repertoire. Three approaches were used to assess repertoire richness: RTK rarefaction, the Chao1 estimator, and Recon v2.1 estimates of unobserved clonotypes. For all TCRbeta clonotypes obtained by the gDNA method from a few donors, generation probabilities were computed with OLGA. TCRdb provides this immuneACCESS table in a form limited to in-frame rearrangements. Some clones are lacking; in checked studies, under half of them reflect an unresolved V gene, and why the rest are absent is not known. V and J calls and clone size are copied from that table; D and trimming were computed from the DNA. In all, the sample holds under 1,900,000 clones, and about 98.5% of those were seen once. 0.36% of the sample comes from the top ten.

The sequencing sample was made of naive CD4+ T cells sorted from blood. The cell subset or site tag for this specimen amounts to: CD45RA+ positively selected. The receptor was derived from a man aged 25-40 years in good health. Recombination linked TRBV18 to TRBJ1-1, with a weak D call of TRBD1 (6 bases match). In nucleotide form, the sequence is TGTGCCAGCTCACGAAACAGGGACGTGAAGGCTGAAGCTTTCTTT. Its translation is CASSRNRDVKAEAFF.